This TCR beta chain stems from a study of T cell responses to AZD1222 COVID-19 vaccine. Germline lookup yields CDR1 LGHDT and CDR2 YNNKEL (reference sequence). Trimming cost V 1 base and J 0 bases, with 15 bases left between them. This CDR3 has 17 amino acids. Assay: immunoSEQ multiplex PCR; the TCRdb copy retains only in-frame clones and omits some. This sample yields 150,000 to 160,000 clones, of which more than 85% are seen a single time; around 1.5% belongs to the top ten. The receptor's source is an adult who received the AZD1222 COVID-19 vaccine. This chain joins TRBV3-1 (or the pseudogene TRBV3-2) and TRBJ2-5; D not certain. This sample comprised peripheral blood, obtained 28 days after the second AZD1222 dose. CDR3 nucleotide sequence: TGTGCCAGCAGCCAAGCAGATCCCGCCCTCTACCAAGAGACCCAGTACTTC. It codes for CASSQADPALYQETQYF.